This T cell receptor (beta chain) comes out of a study of cytomegalovirus exposure and HLA in healthy donors. Overall study: About 82 million unique TCRs from HLA-typed donors were held in an early release of data.

The study ran its PCR with 60 Vbeta and 13 Jbeta primers. Using immunoSEQ multiplex PCR, the repertoire was profiled, and TCRdb retains in-frame clones only, with some absent. The sample carries 100,000 to 150,000 clones, around 82% recorded once. Per germline, CDR1 SGHAT and CDR2 FQNNGV. This CDR3 region has 14 residues. The ends lost 5 bases at V and 4 bases at J; junction bases unmatched: 7. This clone was seen only a few times. This sequence joins TRBV11-2 and TRBJ1-1; the match to TRBD1 covers 7 bases. Sequenced input: PBMCs. This clonotype was obtained from a female donor in good health and CMV-seronegative. CDR3: CASSLTGTGTEAFF. In nucleotides, the CDR3 is TGTGCCAGCAGCCTGACAGGGACGGGCACTGAAGCTTTCTTT.